This entry concerns a single T cell receptor beta chain. These data belong to a study of blood T cell repertoires in COVID-19. Overall study: Donors in the United States, Italy and Spain gave samples during acute or convalescent COVID-19.

Those enrolled, adults aged roughly 18 to 100 years, came from some 23 US areas. Assignments of participants to cohorts depended upon their own reported clinical history. Original methodology: Cell counts per sample came from amplifying reference gene primers. Here immunoSEQ multiplex PCR was the method, and the copy in TCRdb shows in-frame clones only, minus some. D and trimming come from the DNA, and the V and J calls and clone size come from that table. The profile shows some 150,000 clones, roughly 90% of them singletons. Per the germline V gene, CDR1 is SEHNR and CDR2 is FQNEAQ (reference sequence). The CDR3 runs to 13 residues. V lost 6 bases and J 0 bases, leaving 9 bases between the germline ends.

The V gene is TRBV7-9, the J gene TRBJ2-7, with a tentative D call TRBD2 (5 bases). Source material: PBMCs or T cells enriched from blood (not recorded which). The TCR sequence derives from a woman younger than 45 with acute COVID-19. The CDR3 reads CASRRGSSYEQYF. The CDR3, as DNA: TGTGCCAGCAGGCGTGGGAGCTCCTACGAGCAGTACTTC. Full variable domain (rest looked up from reference TRBV7-9 and TRBJ2-7): DTGVSQNPRHKITKRGQNVTFRCDPISEHNRLYWYRQTLGQGPEFLTYFQNEAQLEKSRLLSDRFSAERPKGSFSTLEIQRTEQGDSAMYLCASRRGSSYEQYFGPGTRLTVT.